This TCR beta chain was observed in a study of blood T cell repertoires in COVID-19. Study at large: Some COVID-19 samples were acute and others convalescent; all came from the United States, Italy and Spain. Sources were T cells, B-cell-depleted T cells, or PBMCs; the material itself was cDNA or gDNA.

The authors' processing: Amplified reference gene primers provided the basis for estimating nucleated cell counts. TCRdb keeps only in-frame clones here, not all; method: immunoSEQ multiplex PCR. V and J calls and clone size are as listed in that table; D and trimming were resolved from the DNA. The sample records approximately 210,000 clones, roughly 90% being singletons. Trimming stripped 5 bases from V and 2 bases from J, with 10 bases between. This CDR3 contains 13 residues. The V and J genes are TRBV12-3 or TRBV12-4 and TRBJ2-7; D uncertain. Sequences were obtained from peripheral blood. This sequence was found in a woman aged 40 to 50 who had recovered from COVID-19. CDR3 sequence (DNA): TGTGCCAGCAGTAAGAGCGTTACCTACGAGCAGTACTTC. Protein sequence: CASSKSVTYEQYF.